The source of this T cell receptor beta chain is a study of regulatory dendritic cells for organ transplantation. Unmatched junction bases numbered 7, after V lost 1 base and J lost 7 bases. CDR1 is MNHNS and CDR2 is SASEGT in the germline V gene. The CDR3 covers 15 residues. Notes on this clone: The antigen remains undetermined.

The table came from immunoSEQ multiplex PCR; TCRdb's copy has only in-frame clones and leaves some out. The sample lists 34,000 or so clones; roughly nine tenths were seen once. Study outcomes and limitations: The authors noted considerable between-person heterogeneity in alloreactive memory CD8+ cells.

The J gene is TRBJ2-1, the V gene TRBV6-1, with TRBD2 matching 7 bases. Material for sequencing was naive CD4+ T cells from blood. Subset: CD45RA+ naive T cells. The sequence was collected from a human donor in good health. The CDR3 sequence is CASSEGLLAENEQFF. The CDR3 bases are TGTGCCAGCAGTGAAGGACTCCTAGCGGAAAATGAGCAGTTCTTC.